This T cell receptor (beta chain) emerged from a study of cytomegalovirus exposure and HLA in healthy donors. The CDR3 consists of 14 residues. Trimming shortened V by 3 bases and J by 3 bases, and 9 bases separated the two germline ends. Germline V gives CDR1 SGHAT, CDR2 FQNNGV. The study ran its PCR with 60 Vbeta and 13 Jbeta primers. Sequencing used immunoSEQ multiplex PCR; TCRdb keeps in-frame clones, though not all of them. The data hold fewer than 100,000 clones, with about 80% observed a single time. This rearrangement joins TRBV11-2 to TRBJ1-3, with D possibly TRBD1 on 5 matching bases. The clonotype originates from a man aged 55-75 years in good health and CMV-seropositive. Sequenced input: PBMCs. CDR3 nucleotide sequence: TGTGCCAGCAGCTTTGGAGGGGATGGAAACACCATATATTTT. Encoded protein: CASSFGGDGNTIYF.